Following are 29 T cell receptor beta chains from one sample sequenced in a study of blood T cell repertoires in COVID-19 (dated by TCRdb to between 2020 and 2021). Libraries were made using the immunoSEQ multiplex PCR assay. TCRdb carries this immuneACCESS record with in-frame sequences only. Its versions omit some clonotypes, under half of them owing to an unresolved V gene in the studies checked, with the rest unexplained. A total of some 26,000 clones appear in this sample, approximately 84% of them only once. The ten top clones hold about 51% of the sample. Sequenced material: peripheral blood. These receptors were collected from a man aged 45-65 years with active or convalescent COVID-19.

The rearrangement links TRBV12-3 or TRBV12-4 to TRBJ1-1; D gene uncertain. V lost 3 bases and J 4 bases, leaving 6 bases between the germline ends. This CDR3 comprises 12 residues. CDR3 nucleotides: TGTGCCAGCAGTTTCGGTCCCACTGAAGCTTTCTTT. Its protein is CASSFGPTEAFF.

This chain connects TRBV18 to TRBJ1-1, with D maybe TRBD1 (6 bases). V was clipped by 0 bases and J by 8 bases, with 13 bases between them. This CDR3 comprises 14 residues. Germline CDR1 and CDR2: KGHSH and LQKENI. The CDR3 loop reads CASSPPGRGVEAFF. The CDR3 nucleotides read TGTGCCAGCTCACCACCCGGCAGGGGAGTAGAAGCTTTCTTT.

The chain carries TRBV11-1 and TRBJ2-1, with D unclear. The V gene lost 3 bases and the J gene lost 4 bases, with 10 bases spanning the gap. The germline gives CDR1 SGHAT, CDR2 FQDESV (reference sequence). The CDR3 totals 14 residues. CDR3 sequence reads: CASSFQALYNEQFF. CDR3 nucleotide sequence: TGTGCCAGCAGCTTCCAAGCGCTTTACAATGAGCAGTTCTTC.

The chain combines TRBV4-1 with TRBJ2-3; 9 bases align to TRBD2. Unmatched junction bases numbered 4, after V lost 4 bases and J lost 2 bases. The CDR3 length is 15 residues. Germline lookup yields CDR1 MGHRA and CDR2 YSYEKL. The CDR3 nucleotides are TGCGCCAGCAGCCCGGTAGCGGGGGACACAGATACGCAGTATTTT. Its translation: CASSPVAGDTDTQYF.

The chain links TRBV28 to TRBJ2-4, with 15 bases matching TRBD2. Germline values: CDR1 MDHEN, CDR2 SYDVKM. CDR3 length: 19 residues. The trim removed 8 bases at V and 3 bases at J, leaving 14 bases unmatched. The DNA of the CDR3 is TGTGCCAGCCATCCCGGACTAGCGGGGGGGCGGGTTGGCAAAAACATTCAGTACTTC. As protein: CASHPGLAGGRVGKNIQYF.

This clone was detected only once. The chain recombines TRBV28 with TRBJ2-7; tentative D call: TRBD2 (5 bases). V gave up 5 bases and J gave up 4 bases, with 15 bases separating them. Germline V gene data show CDR1 as MDHEN and CDR2 as SYDVKM. The length of the CDR3 is 14 residues. For the CDR3, the DNA is TGTGCCAGCAGTATGTTAGCGAGTACTTACGAGCAGTACTTC. It yields the protein CASSMLASTYEQYF.

V gene TRBV29-1 combines with J gene TRBJ2-3; 7 bases fit TRBD2. J lost 4 bases, V lost 6 bases, and 7 bases had no gene match. This CDR3 comprises 13 residues. Germline assignment: CDR1 SQVTM and CDR2 ANQGSEA. The CDR3 DNA is TGCAGCGTACCTACCAGCGGGGCAGATACGCAGTATTTT. As protein: CSVPTSGADTQYF.

This chain connects TRBV13 to TRBJ2-3; 11 positions match TRBD2. V trimming: 5 bases; J trimming: 5 bases; junction bases outside the gene matches: 9. Germline CDR1 reads PRHDT; CDR2 reads FYEKMQ (reference sequence). The CDR3 is 16 residues long. Here the CDR3 DNA reads TGTGCCAGCAGCACAGGAGTAGCGGGAGGGGAAGATACGCAGTATTTT. Amino acid sequence: CASSTGVAGGEDTQYF.

The V gene is TRBV24-1, the J gene TRBJ2-1; a weak D match, TRBD2 (6 bases). The V gene lost 3 bases and the J gene lost 5 bases, with 16 bases spanning the gap. Germline CDR1 KGHDR, CDR2 SFDVKD. This CDR3 contains 16 residues. For the CDR3, the DNA is TGTGCCACCAGTGATCAAGCGGGCAGACTGGACAATGAGCAGTTCTTC. This translates into CATSDQAGRLDNEQFF.

The V and J genes are TRBV7-2 and TRBJ2-5, with 11 positions matching TRBD2. The germline V gene has CDR1 SGHTA and CDR2 FQGNSA. CDR3 length: 14 residues. V dropped 2 bases and J dropped 5; count of bases not matched to a gene: 1. In DNA form, the CDR3 reads TGTGCCAGCAGCTTAACTAGCGGGGGCGAGACCCAGTACTTC. Its translation: CASSLTSGGETQYF.

The table lists this clone with many counts. This chain uses TRBV4-2 with TRBJ2-7; TRBD2 matches 14 bases. The length of the CDR3 is 16 residues. From germline, CDR1 is LGHNA and CDR2 YNFKEQ. V was pared by 0 bases and J by 4 bases, with 2 bases of the junction left unmatched. CDR3 sequence: CASSQDGTSGSYEQYF. The CDR3 DNA reads as TGTGCCAGCAGCCAAGATGGGACTAGCGGGAGTTACGAGCAGTACTTC.

The chain carries TRBV9 and TRBJ2-5, with D possibly being TRBD2 (6 bases). This CDR3 contains 15 residues. Trimming took off 3 bases at V and 2 bases at J, with 14 bases between the two ends. Germline values: CDR1 SGDLS, CDR2 YYNGEE. Written as DNA, the CDR3 is TGTGCCAGCAGCGCGCGGGGCAACCAACAAGAGACCCAGTACTTC. Its protein is CASSARGNQQETQYF.

The chain is built from TRBV9 and TRBJ2-7; 11 bases align to TRBD1. The V gene's germline CDR1 is SGDLS and CDR2 YYNGEE. The CDR3 loop spans 15 amino acids. Germline trimming cut 2 bases from V and 1 base from J; bases unmatched to any gene: 2. This CDR3 reads CASSVGQGASYEQYF. The DNA for the CDR3 is TGTGCCAGCAGCGTCGGACAGGGGGCTTCCTACGAGCAGTACTTC.

The gene calls are TRBV28 and TRBJ1-5; D call uncertain. There are 15 residues in the CDR3. V was cut by 3 bases and J by 4 bases, with 13 bases left in between. Germline CDR1 is MDHEN and CDR2 is SYDVKM. The CDR3 DNA reads TGTGCCAGCAGTTTGCCTTTCGGAGCTAATCAGCCCCAGCATTTT. It yields the protein CASSLPFGANQPQHF.

This chain uses TRBV2 with TRBJ2-5; 10 bases map to TRBD1. Germline V CDR1 and CDR2: SNHLY, FYNNEI. CDR3 length: 13 amino acids. J was trimmed by 3 bases and V by 7 bases; bases with no gene match: 2. CDR3 residues: CASKGTGEETQYF. The CDR3 DNA follows: TGTGCCAGCAAAGGGACAGGGGAAGAGACCCAGTACTTC.

This rearrangement joins TRBV5-1 to TRBJ2-3; TRBD2 matches at 10 bases. The germline V gene has CDR1 SGHRS and CDR2 YFSETQ. CDR3 length: 16 residues. Trimming at V came to 4 bases and at J to 2 bases, leaving 7 bases not matched to a gene. The CDR3 DNA sequence: TGCGCCAGCAGCCCTTGGACTAGCGGTAACACAGATACGCAGTATTTT. It encodes CASSPWTSGNTDTQYF.

V and J are TRBV27 and TRBJ1-5, with 9 bases lining up with TRBD1. CDR3 size: 15 residues. Germline loops: CDR1 MNHEY, CDR2 SMNVEV (reference sequence). V dropped 3 bases and J dropped 4; count of bases not matched to a gene: 4. CDR3: CASSLIGTGNQPQHF. In DNA, the CDR3 is TGTGCCAGCAGTTTGATTGGGACAGGGAATCAGCCCCAGCATTTT.

V gene TRBV29-1 combines with J gene TRBJ2-7; 15 bases are shared with TRBD2. The CDR3 has 15 residues. After removal of 6 bases from V and 1 base from J, the junction contained 4 bases not matched to a gene. CDR1 is SQVTM, CDR2 ANQGSEA, per germline. CDR3 in DNA: TGCAGCGTAGGGACTAGCGGGAGGTCGTCCTACGAGCAGTACTTC. This translates into CSVGTSGRSSYEQYF.

The gene calls are TRBV11-2 and TRBJ1-1; 10 bases line up with TRBD1. CDR1 and CDR2 from the germline V gene are SGHAT and FQNNGV. This CDR3 contains 16 residues. With V trimmed by 3 bases and J by 4 bases, 8 bases remained unmatched. DNA of the CDR3: TGTGCCAGCAGCTTTCGTCCGGACAGGGGGAGCACTGAAGCTTTCTTT. Its protein is CASSFRPDRGSTEAFF.

In its sample, this clone was seen once. The chain recombines TRBV5-6 with TRBJ2-1; 7 bases match TRBD2. V trimming: 3 bases; J trimming: 11 bases; junction bases outside the gene matches: 11. CDR3 length: 14 residues. Germline V lookup: CDR1 SGHDT, CDR2 YYEEEE. The CDR3 sequence is CASSSASGFDQQFF. In DNA, the CDR3 is TGTGCCAGCAGCTCCGCTAGCGGTTTTGACCAGCAGTTCTTC.

Written as DNA, the CDR3 is TGTGCCACCAGTGATTTTTCTACCGGGACAGGGAGGGCGGAGACCCAGTACTTC. This gives the protein CATSDFSTGTGRAETQYF. The genes are TRBV24-1 and TRBJ2-5, with 9 bases that match TRBD1. V shed 1 base, J shed 5 bases, and the junction held 13 bases outside the gene matches. Germline-derived CDR1 and CDR2 are KGHDR and SFDVKD. There are 18 residues in the CDR3.

This chain uses TRBV5-4 with TRBJ2-7, with 12 nucleotides matching TRBD1. Germline CDR1 and CDR2: SGHNT and YYREEE (reference sequence). J gave up 7 bases and V 6 bases, and 20 bases lay outside the gene matches. This CDR3 comprises 18 residues. This CDR3 reads CASKVFLGTGGEVGEQYF. The CDR3 coding sequence is TGTGCCAGCAAAGTTTTCCTCGGGACAGGGGGCGAAGTAGGGGAGCAGTACTTC.

The chain recombines TRBV25-1 with TRBJ1-1; D not resolved. The CDR3 has 13 amino acids. Deletions cut 3 bases from V and 0 bases from J, with 5 bases between. The germline CDR1 and CDR2 sequences are MGHDK and SYGVNS. CDR3 protein: CASSEGVNTEAFF. The CDR3 DNA reads as TGTGCCAGCAGTGAGGGAGTGAACACTGAAGCTTTCTTT.

Here the CDR3 reads CASSPEGQGDTEAFF. CDR3 nucleotide sequence: TGTGCCAGCAGCCCAGAGGGGCAGGGGGACACTGAAGCTTTCTTT. J is TRBJ1-1 and V is TRBV28; the match to TRBD1 covers 7 bases. This CDR3 region has 15 residues. With V trimmed by 6 bases and J by 3 bases, 10 bases remained unmatched. Germline loops: CDR1 MDHEN, CDR2 SYDVKM.

This chain uses TRBV24-1 with TRBJ2-1, with TRBD1 identical over 10 bases. CDR3 length: 15 amino acids. Per the germline V gene, CDR1 is KGHDR and CDR2 is SFDVKD. V shed 3 bases, J shed 9 bases, and the junction held 7 bases outside the gene matches. CDR3 residues: CATSDPGQGMGEQFF. The CDR3 nucleotides are TGTGCCACCAGTGATCCGGGACAGGGGATGGGTGAGCAGTTCTTC.

For this clone: The junction shows a germline mismatch at one end, possibly a read error. This chain joins TRBV7-6 and TRBJ2-1; 9 positions agree with TRBD1. CDR1 and CDR2 (germline): SGHVS, FNYEAQ. The CDR3 runs 13 residues. The CDR3 region has the DNA TGTGCCAGCAGTTTAGTACAGGGGGCCGAGCAGTTCTTC. Its protein product is CASSLVQGAEQFF.

The gene calls are TRBV7-9 and TRBJ1-5; a possible D gene is TRBD1 (5 bases). Germline CDR1 reads SEHNR; CDR2 reads FQNEAQ (reference sequence). Trimming stripped 5 bases from V and 7 bases from J, with 15 bases between. The CDR3 totals 14 residues. CDR3: CASSPPTEHQPQHF. CDR3 sequence (DNA): TGTGCCAGCAGCCCCCCGACAGAGCACCAGCCCCAGCATTTT.

This chain links TRBV5-4 with TRBJ2-7; 12 bases fit TRBD2. J was trimmed by 5 bases and V by 1 base; bases with no gene match: 4. The CDR3 sequence is 15 residues long. Germline CDR1 SGHNT, CDR2 YYREEE (reference sequence). The CDR3 region is CASSLKLAGGNEQYF. CDR3 in DNA: TGTGCCAGCAGCTTGAAACTAGCGGGAGGTAACGAGCAGTACTTC.

The chain uses TRBV9 and TRBJ2-5, with a weak D call TRBD1 (5 bases). The CDR3 contains 15 residues. CDR1 and CDR2 from the germline V gene are SGDLS and YYNGEE. Trimming removed 0 bases at V and 2 bases at J, with 11 bases between. In DNA, the CDR3 is TGTGCCAGCAGCGTAGGGCCAGGGAAACAAGAGACCCAGTACTTC. Translating gives CASSVGPGKQETQYF.